This TCR beta chain was recovered during a study of T-cell reconstitution after alpha-beta-depleted transplantation in children. General study points: There were reportedly several hundred expanded graft clones from which alpha-beta T cells came about two months after transplant.

Details on this clonotype: Its antigen is currently unknown.

From germline, CDR1 is DFQATT and CDR2 SNEGSKA (reference sequence). CDR3 length: 16 amino acids. V was trimmed by 3 bases and J by 0 bases, leaving 16 bases between them. Unique molecular identifiers were used in preparing the TCRbeta library. TCRdb re-analysed the PCR reads in MiXCR, keeping a single row per CDR3 protein. The sample contains about 980,000 distinct CDR3 sequences, roughly 29% of which appear only once. V and J are TRBV20-1 and TRBJ2-3; D remains ambiguous. The sequenced sample was PBMCs, mostly from graft donor cells, obtained 360 days after TCRalphabeta/CD19-depleted stem cell transplant. The sequence derives from a boy younger than two who had a stem cell transplant for SCID, so the T cells may come from the graft donor. The CDR3 bases are TGCAGTGCTAGGGCGTGGCTCGTATCTAGCACAGATACGCAGTATTTT. Protein sequence: CSARAWLVSSTDTQYF.